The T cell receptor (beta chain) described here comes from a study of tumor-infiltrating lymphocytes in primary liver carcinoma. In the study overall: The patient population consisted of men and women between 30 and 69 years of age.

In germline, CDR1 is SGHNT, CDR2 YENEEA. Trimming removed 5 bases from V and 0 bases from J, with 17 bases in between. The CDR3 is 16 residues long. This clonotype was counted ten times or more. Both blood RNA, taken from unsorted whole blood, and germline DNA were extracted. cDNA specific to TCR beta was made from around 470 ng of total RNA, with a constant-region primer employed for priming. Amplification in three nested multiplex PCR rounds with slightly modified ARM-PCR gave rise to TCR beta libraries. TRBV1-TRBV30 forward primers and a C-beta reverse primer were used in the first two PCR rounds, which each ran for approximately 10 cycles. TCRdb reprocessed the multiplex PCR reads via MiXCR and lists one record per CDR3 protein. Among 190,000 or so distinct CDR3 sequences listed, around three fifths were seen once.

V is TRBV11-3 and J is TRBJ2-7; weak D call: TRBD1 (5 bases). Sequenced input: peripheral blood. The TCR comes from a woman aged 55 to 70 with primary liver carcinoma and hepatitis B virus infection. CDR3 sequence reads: CASSPNWQGNSYEQYF. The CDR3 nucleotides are TGTGCCAGCAGCCCGAACTGGCAGGGCAACTCCTACGAGCAGTACTTC. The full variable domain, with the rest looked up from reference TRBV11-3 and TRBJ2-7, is EAGVVQSPRYKIIEKKQPVAFWCNPISGHNTLYWYLQNLGQGPELLIRYENEEAVDDSQLPKDRFSAERLKGVDSTLKIQPAELGDSAVYLCASSPNWQGNSYEQYFGPGTRLTVT.